This TCR beta chain was observed in a study of T cell repertoires in cytomegalovirus infection (dated by TCRdb to about 2019). In the study overall: Peptide stimulations targeted recently identified HLA-C-restricted CMV epitopes, whose presentation resists viral immunomodulation, together with well-studied HLA-B-restricted epitopes. Because public TCR beta signatures pointed to carriage of CMV infection together with the matching HLA type, the HLA type of each donor mattered for the analysis.

The treatment or condition label on this specimen signifies: in vitro stimulation with specific CMV peptide epitopes to enrich CMV-specific T cells. With regard to this clonotype: It has no known antigen specificity. Base qualities are not at hand, and no much larger clone is one base apart.

On the study overall, not on this receptor specifically: The ex vivo response was dominated by HLA-C-restricted CMV-specific TCR beta clonotypes, which also provided the single most frequent clonotype in two of eight donors. Cumulative frequency of public TCR beta family members discriminated carriers of CMV infection plus the relevant HLA type in this cohort and an independent approximately 400-donor cohort.

Sequencing used an Illumina HiSeq 1500. TCRdb trimmed public reads at Q25 via fastp, called clones via MiXCR and kept in-frame beta chains. Merged by CDR3 protein, the rows form single entries marked with the most common genes and DNA. The sample contains about 27,000 distinct CDR3 sequences, under 20% of them found a single time. 80% to 90% of the sample belongs to the ten largest clones. The sequences come from CD8+ T cells from cultured PBMCs, collected from culture after CMV antigen stimulation. The receptor was isolated from a human donor in good health (CMV status not recorded). Some clones in this sample may be carry-over from other donors' samples.

The CDR3 region reads CATRDRGTRNTEAFF. The DNA is as follows: TGTGCCACAAGGGACAGGGGGACCAGGAACACTGAAGCTTTCTTT. The rearranged segments are TRBV2 and TRBJ1-1, and 11 junction bases match TRBD1. The CDR3 holds 15 amino acids from the cysteine to the phenylalanine. Just the 45-base CDR3 DNA is kept, in frame starting at base 1. Reading the germline V gene gives CDR1 SNHLY and CDR2 FYNNEI. V trim: 10 bases; J trim: 1 base; unmatched bases: 8.